The TCR beta chain described here comes from a study of T cells in Graves' hyperthyroidism and ophthalmopathy. Notes on this clonotype: Its antigen is not known.

Researchers amplified the TCR beta CDR3 regions from RNA transcripts. HTBI primers were used for first-round RT-PCR of the TCR CDR3. TCRdb independently ran MiXCR on the multiplex PCR reads; one entry per CDR3 protein. Here the sample spans 400,000 to 500,000 distinct CDR3 sequences, roughly 13% being singletons. The germline CDR1 and CDR2 sequences are LNHDA and SQIVND (reference sequence). V was clipped by 6 bases and J by 5 bases, with 11 bases between them. This CDR3 is built from 13 residues. General study findings and limits: Blood also showed most of the thyroid clonotypes that were expanded above 0.001.

The study enrolled patients aged 18 to 65 with newly diagnosed hyperthyroidism of under 2 months' duration. Patients were excluded for uncontrolled infection, other autoimmune disease, pregnancy or lactation. Diagnoses were made from clinical symptoms, serum measures (thyroxine and TRAb), thyroid ultrasound and orbital computed tomography. This TCR was sampled from a woman aged 18-29 years with Graves' hyperthyroidism. The sequenced material came from blood. The V call is TRBV19, the J call TRBJ1-5; tentative D call: TRBD1 (5 bases). Here the CDR3 DNA reads TGTGCCAGTAGCCTACAGGATTATCAGCCCCAGCATTTT. Its translation is CASSLQDYQPQHF. The full variable domain, rest sourced from reference TRBV19 and TRBJ1-5, is DGGITQSPKYLFRKEGQNVTLSCEQNLNHDAMYWYRQDPGQGLRLIYYSQIVNDFQKGDIAEGYSVSREKKESFPLTVTSAQKNPTAFYLCASSLQDYQPQHFGDGTRLSIL.